Listed below are T cell receptor beta chains from one sample, sequenced in a study of cytomegalovirus exposure and HLA in healthy donors. Profiled with immunoSEQ multiplex PCR; TCRdb holds only in-frame clones, not every one. This table holds about 170,000 clones, roughly 60% found once. The source material was PBMCs. These receptor sequences come from a man aged 40-50 years in good health and CMV-seronegative. The CDR3 runs from the conserved cysteine through the conserved F or W. D genes are given only for firm matches. Clone size is shown for a subset of rows, as once, few, many or a class of expanded clone.

d_gene	abundance	v_gene	j_gene	CDR3nt	CDR3aa
NA	NA	TRBV18	TRBJ1-5	TGTGCCAGCTCACCCCCAGCAGGGGAGGGTCAGCCCCAGCATTTT	CASSPPAGEGQPQHF
NA	NA	TRBV5-4	TRBJ2-7	TGTGCCAGCAGCTTGGGCCTAGACGAGCAGTACTTC	CASSLGLDEQYF
NA	few	TRBV5-6	TRBJ2-5	TGTGCCAGCAGCTTGGGGAGTCTGGAGACCCAGTACTTC	CASSLGSLETQYF
TRBD1	NA	TRBV27	TRBJ1-5	TGTGCCAGCAGTTTAGGGGACAGGGTCGGTCAGCCCCAGCATTTT	CASSLGDRVGQPQHF
TRBD1	NA	TRBV7-2	TRBJ1-2	TGTGCCAGCAGCGACAGGGACAACTATGGCTACACCTTC	CASSDRDNYGYTF
NA	few	TRBV6-1	TRBJ2-7	TGTGCCAGCAGTGAATCTAGTAGAGACGAGCAGTACTTC	CASSESSRDEQYF
TRBD1	NA	TRBV27	TRBJ2-7	TGTGCCAGCAGTTTAGGGCTCGTCGGCCGTGGGACAGGGTTTTCCTACGAGCAGTACTTC	CASSLGLVGRGTGFSYEQYF
TRBD1	NA	TRBV7-2	TRBJ1-6	TGTGCCAGCAGCCCCGACAGGGAGGCCCTCCACTTT	CASSPDREALHF
TRBD1	NA	TRBV29-1	TRBJ2-7	TGCAGCGTTGCCCCGACAGGGTTCTCCTACGAGCAGTACTTC	CSVAPTGFSYEQYF
NA	NA	TRBV7-9	TRBJ2-5	TGTGCCAGCAGCTCCGGACAAATGTACCAAGAGACCCAGTACTTC	CASSSGQMYQETQYF
TRBD2	NA	TRBV4-1	TRBJ2-3	TGCGCCAGCAGCCAATCGGCGGGGGGATCGACGCAGTATTTT	CASSQSAGGSTQYF
NA	few	TRBV30	TRBJ2-1	TGTGCCTGGAGCCGATCTAGCAATGAGCAGTTCTTC	CAWSRSSNEQFF
NA	NA	TRBV28	TRBJ1-3	TGTGCCAGCAGTACCCTCACAGGGAACTCTGGAAACACCATATATTTT	CASSTLTGNSGNTIYF
NA	once	TRBV5-1	TRBJ1-4	TGCGCCAGCAGCTTGGCCGCCGGTCCGGGGATTTCCACTAATGAAAAACTGTTTTTT	CASSLAAGPGISTNEKLFF
NA	NA	TRBV2	TRBJ1-2	TGTGCCAGCAGTGATCAGTCAAATGGCTACACCTTC	CASSDQSNGYTF
TRBD1	NA	TRBV5-5	TRBJ1-6	TGTGCCAGCAGCTCGGACGGCAGGGGGACCTCTGGTTCACCCCTCCACTTT	CASSSDGRGTSGSPLHF
NA	NA	TRBV19	TRBJ1-4	TGTGCCAGTAGTACCTGGGAGACGAGAGTCGAAAAACTGTTTTTT	CASSTWETRVEKLFF
NA	NA	TRBV6-5	TRBJ2-7	TGTGCCAGCAGGCCAGTCGAAGCAGGTCTCTACGAGCAGTACTTC	CASRPVEAGLYEQYF
NA	once	TRBV2	TRBJ1-6	TGTGCCAGCAGAAGAATTAGAAGCTCCTATAATTCACCCCTCCACTTT	CASRRIRSSYNSPLHF
TRBD2	NA	TRBV30	TRBJ2-4	TGTGCCTGGAGTGTTTATGCGGGGGGCATTCGGAACATTCAGTACTTC	CAWSVYAGGIRNIQYF
NA	few	TRBV11-2	TRBJ2-2	TGTGCCAGCACCTGGAGGCGGGATAGGAACACCGGGGAGCTGTTTTTT	CASTWRRDRNTGELFF
TRBD1	once	TRBV7-9	TRBJ1-1	TGTGCCAGCAGCCGAGATAGGGGACAGGGTGACACTGAAGCTTTCTTT	CASSRDRGQGDTEAFF
TRBD2	NA	TRBV4-1	TRBJ2-3	TGCGCCAGCAGCCGTGAGGGCAGTAGCGGGGTCACAGATACGCAGTATTTT	CASSREGSSGVTDTQYF
TRBD1	few	TRBV7-9	TRBJ1-1	TGTGCCAGCAGCTCGGGACAGGGAGACACTGAAGCTTTCTTT	CASSSGQGDTEAFF
NA	NA	TRBV4-3	TRBJ2-1	TGCGCCAGCAGCCCCCCCGGGGGAGATGAGCAGTTCTTC	CASSPPGGDEQFF
TRBD1	NA	TRBV6-1	TRBJ1-5	TGTGCCAGCAGGGACAGGGAATATAGCAATCAGCCCCAGCATTTT	CASRDREYSNQPQHF
TRBD1	few	TRBV5-4	TRBJ1-1	TGTGCCAGCAGCGGGACAGGGGCAAGGAACACTGAAGCTTTCTTT	CASSGTGARNTEAFF
NA	once	TRBV7-9	TRBJ1-5	TGTTCCAGCAGCTTGACCGGGGATCAGCCCCAGCATTTT	CSSSLTGDQPQHF
TRBD1	NA	TRBV10-3	TRBJ2-2	TGTGCCATCAGGGGAGACAGGGGGCGTCGAACCGGGGAGCTGTTTTTT	CAIRGDRGRRTGELFF
NA	NA	TRBV29-1	TRBJ1-5	TGCAGCGTTTCGGACAGTCCTCGCAATCAGCCCCAGCATTTT	CSVSDSPRNQPQHF
TRBD1	NA	TRBV5-4	TRBJ2-2	TGTGCCAGCAGCCGGGACAGGGTAGGATGGGGTAACACCGGGGAGCTGTTTTTT	CASSRDRVGWGNTGELFF
TRBD1	NA	TRBV5-1	TRBJ2-7	TGCGCCAGCAGCTTGGCTAGCGGGACAGGGGGCTACGAGCAGTACTTC	CASSLASGTGGYEQYF
NA	few	TRBV5-1	TRBJ2-2	TGCGCCAGCAGTGAGCGGAACACCGGGGAGCTGTTTTTT	CASSERNTGELFF
TRBD1	NA	TRBV4-2	TRBJ1-4	TGTGCCAGCAGCCAAAACACAGGGGTTTGGGAAAAACTGTTTTTT	CASSQNTGVWEKLFF
NA	NA	TRBV7-8	TRBJ2-1	TGTGCCAGCAGCTTCGGGGGTGGGGGGGGCCGTAGCAATGAGCAGTTCTTC	CASSFGGGGGRSNEQFF
NA	NA	TRBV4-1	TRBJ2-3	TGCGCCAGCAGCCAAGAACCGGCGGGGCCACTTTTTGATACGCAGTATTTT	CASSQEPAGPLFDTQYF
TRBD1	NA	TRBV30	TRBJ2-7	TGTGCCTGGAAAAGGGCCCGACAGGGGCCCAACGAGCAGTACTTC	CAWKRARQGPNEQYF
TRBD1	NA	TRBV7-9	TRBJ2-1	TGTGCCAGCAGCTTGGGGACAGGGGGCTTTAATGAGCAGTTCTTC	CASSLGTGGFNEQFF
NA	NA	TRBV7-2	TRBJ2-7	TGTGCCAGCAGCTTAGACGGGGGAGTGATAGTATACGAGCAGTACTTC	CASSLDGGVIVYEQYF
TRBD1	NA	TRBV29-1	TRBJ2-5	TGCAGCGTCGACCTCTACAGGGGACAAGAGACCCAGTACTTC	CSVDLYRGQETQYF
NA	NA	TRBV6-5	TRBJ2-1	TGTGCCAGCAGTTACTCGATGGTGGGAGGGCAGTTCTTC	CASSYSMVGGQFF
TRBD2	NA	TRBV29-1	TRBJ2-7	TGCAGCGCCTCGGGACTAGCGGGAGGAAAGGACGAGCAGTACTTC	CSASGLAGGKDEQYF
NA	NA	TRBV7-2	TRBJ1-3	TGTGCCAGCAGCCTCTTCGCGGGAAACACCATATATTTT	CASSLFAGNTIYF
TRBD1	few	TRBV7-9	TRBJ1-6	TGTGCCAGCAGCTTAGGACAGGGCTATAATTCACCCCTCCACTTT	CASSLGQGYNSPLHF
TRBD1	NA	TRBV2	TRBJ2-7	TGTGCCAGCAGTGATTCAGGGGGCGCGACCCACGAGCAGTACTTC	CASSDSGGATHEQYF
NA	NA	TRBV5-6	TRBJ1-5	TGTGCCAGCAGCTCACTACGACAGGATAGCAATCAGCCCCAGCATTTT	CASSSLRQDSNQPQHF
NA	NA	TRBV5-1	TRBJ1-2	TGCGCCAGCAGCTTGGGGGAGGTTAACTATGGCTACACCTTC	CASSLGEVNYGYTF
TRBD2	few	TRBV27	TRBJ2-7	TGTGCCAGCAGTCCTACTAGCGGGAGCTCCTACGAGCAGTACTTC	CASSPTSGSSYEQYF